These 10 T cell receptor beta chains were all obtained from the same sample, sequenced in a study of prognosis after radiotherapy for stage I lung cancer. The TCR beta CDR3 region was amplified from genomic DNA, with two rounds of multiplex PCR being used for the amplification. Each TRBV and TRBJ gene had its own primer in the first PCR round. TCRdb passed the multiplex PCR reads through MiXCR, listing each CDR3 protein once. The sample contains 10,000 to 15,000 distinct CDR3 sequences, 40% to 55% of which appear only once. The material sequenced was PBMCs, taken before or after stereotactic body radiation therapy (not recorded which). These receptors all come from a donor of 50 years or more with non-small cell lung cancer.

In this sample, this clonotype turned up once. This chain connects TRBV12-3 or TRBV12-4 to TRBJ2-1; D is uncertain. With 1 base removed from V and 4 bases from J, the gap between germline ends came to 8 bases. The CDR3 loop spans 14 amino acids. The CDR3 bases are TGTGCCAGCAGTTTAGAGGTACTTTACAATGAGCAGTTCTTC. It encodes CASSLEVLYNEQFF.

This clonotype has just a few counts. The V and J genes are TRBV19 and TRBJ2-7; TRBD2 aligns across 10 bases. Germline CDR1 is LNHDA and CDR2 is SQIVND (reference sequence). V was clipped by 7 bases and J by 0 bases; unmatched bases: 15. The CDR3 contains 18 residues. CDR3 protein: CASNEASGSAGYSYEQYF. CDR3 coding DNA: TGTGCCAGTAACGAGGCTAGCGGGAGTGCTGGTTACTCCTACGAGCAGTACTTC.

This clonotype was seen ten or more times. V gene TRBV5-6 combines with J gene TRBJ2-1; TRBD2 matches 14 bases. Per the germline V gene, CDR1 is SGHDT and CDR2 is YYEEEE. V was pared by 3 bases and J by 5 bases, with 4 bases of the junction left unmatched. The CDR3 spans 16 residues. The CDR3 loop reads CASSSGGLAGDNEQFF. The CDR3 DNA is TGTGCCAGCAGCTCGGGGGGACTAGCGGGAGACAATGAGCAGTTCTTC.

The V gene is TRBV12-3 or TRBV12-4, the J gene TRBJ2-7; D remains ambiguous. The V and J ends lost 1 base and 6 bases respectively, with 10 bases between them. The length of the CDR3 is 13 residues. The CDR3 region is CASSLGLTGEQYF. CDR3 DNA sequence: TGTGCCAGCAGTTTAGGCTTGACGGGCGAGCAGTACTTC.

This clonotype was recorded many times. V usage is TRBV9 and J usage is TRBJ2-3; D call uncertain. Trimming pared 4 bases from V and 6 bases from J, leaving 12 bases between. This CDR3 is 13 amino acids long. CDR1 and CDR2 (germline): SGDLS, YYNGEE. CDR3 coding DNA: TGTGCCAGCAGCTCCTATAGTGAGGATACGCAGTATTTT. Protein: CASSSYSEDTQYF.

The chain uses TRBV20-1 and TRBJ2-3; TRBD2 might be the D (7 bases). The length of the CDR3 is 17 residues. Germline CDR1 DFQATT, CDR2 SNEGSKA (reference sequence). CDR3 region: CRAKSFGGLFGTDTQYF. The DNA for the CDR3 is TGCAGGGCAAAATCGTTCGGGGGGCTATTCGGAACAGATACGCAGTATTTT.

This clonotype has a count of ten or more. The chain carries TRBV6-2 or TRBV6-3 and TRBJ1-5; no definite D call. This CDR3 comprises 13 residues. Trimming took off 0 bases at V and 10 bases at J, with 10 bases between the two ends. CDR1 and CDR2 from the germline V gene are MNHEY and SVGEGT. The CDR3 DNA follows: TGTGCCAGCAGTTACTCGCCGGTCGTTCCCCAGCATTTT. This translates into CASSYSPVVPQHF.

The rearrangement links TRBV2 to TRBJ2-5; 12 bases are a match to TRBD2. The CDR3 sequence is 14 residues long. The germline V gene has CDR1 SNHLY and CDR2 FYNNEI. V shed 8 bases and J 5 bases; nucleotides not matched to a gene: 6. As DNA, the CDR3 is TGTGCCAGCGCTCCTAGCGGGAGGGCGGAGACCCAGTACTTC. Protein: CASAPSGRAETQYF.

This rearrangement joins TRBV6-1 to TRBJ2-2; TRBD1 might be the D (5 bases). Germline CDR1 and CDR2: MNHNS and SASEGT. Between the trimmed V and J ends, which lost 6 bases and 7 bases, there was a span of 12 bases. The CDR3 covers 13 residues. Written as DNA, the CDR3 is TGTGCCAGCAGATTAGGGGTGGTCGGGGAGCTGTTTTTT. The encoded protein is CASRLGVVGELFF.

This clonotype was detected ten times or more. The chain employs TRBV9 and TRBJ2-5; 12 positions match TRBD2. Germline lookup yields CDR1 SGDLS and CDR2 YYNGEE. CDR3 length: 19 residues. V lost 0 bases and J lost 4; bases outside the gene matches: 13. The CDR3 sequence is CASSVAPKLAGGGVETQYF. CDR3 coding DNA: TGTGCCAGCAGCGTAGCCCCCAAACTAGCGGGAGGCGGGGTAGAGACCCAGTACTTC. Full variable domain (remainder filled in from reference TRBV9 and TRBJ2-5): DSGVTQTPKHLITATGQRVTLRCSPRSGDLSVYWYQQSLDQGLQFLIQYYNGEERAKGNILERFSAQQFPDLHSELNLSSLELGDSALYFCASSVAPKLAGGGVETQYFGPGTRLLVL.